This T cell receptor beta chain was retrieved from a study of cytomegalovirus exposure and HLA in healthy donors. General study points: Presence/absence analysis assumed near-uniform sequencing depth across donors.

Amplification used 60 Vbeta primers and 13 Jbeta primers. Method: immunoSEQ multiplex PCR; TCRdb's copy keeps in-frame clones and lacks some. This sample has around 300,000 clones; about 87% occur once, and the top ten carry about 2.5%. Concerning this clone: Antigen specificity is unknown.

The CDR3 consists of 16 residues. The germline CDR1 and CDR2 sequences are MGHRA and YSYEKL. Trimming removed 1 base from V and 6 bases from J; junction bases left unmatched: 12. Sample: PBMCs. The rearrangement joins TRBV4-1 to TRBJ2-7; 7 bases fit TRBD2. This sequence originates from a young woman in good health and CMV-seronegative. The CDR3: CASSQVPRGVGSEQYF. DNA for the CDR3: TGCGCCAGCAGCCAAGTTCCCCGGGGGGTGGGATCCGAGCAGTACTTC.